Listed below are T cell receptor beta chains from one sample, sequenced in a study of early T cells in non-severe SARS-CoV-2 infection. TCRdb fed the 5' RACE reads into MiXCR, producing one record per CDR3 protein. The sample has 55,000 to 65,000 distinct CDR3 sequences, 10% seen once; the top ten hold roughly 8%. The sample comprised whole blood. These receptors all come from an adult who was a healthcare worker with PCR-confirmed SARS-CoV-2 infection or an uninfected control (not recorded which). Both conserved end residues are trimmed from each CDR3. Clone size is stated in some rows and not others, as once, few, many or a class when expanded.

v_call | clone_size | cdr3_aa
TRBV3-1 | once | ASSPGGGTKQY
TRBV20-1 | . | SALDRGNQPQH
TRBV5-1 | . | ASSLSLAGYNEQF
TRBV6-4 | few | ASSRDAYTEAF
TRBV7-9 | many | ASSLVGHNEQF
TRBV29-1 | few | SVAGGDEKLF
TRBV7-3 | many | ASSPTSASNEQF
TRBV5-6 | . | ASRKYGRPQETQY
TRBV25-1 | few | ASSEARGPITAF
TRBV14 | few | ASSPRLAGGLGQETQY
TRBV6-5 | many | ASSERGTVTTGELF
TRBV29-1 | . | SAGRDRSYNEQF
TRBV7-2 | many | ASSLGISYEQY
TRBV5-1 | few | ASSLSGDPGEQY
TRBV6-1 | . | ASSVGGALYNEQF
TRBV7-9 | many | ASSLPPSPLH
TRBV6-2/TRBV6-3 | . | ATRPAGVISVARKEQY
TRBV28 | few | ASSLLGRVGTEAF
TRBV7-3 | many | ASSPLGGGQETQY
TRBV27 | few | ASSFSVGESSYGYT
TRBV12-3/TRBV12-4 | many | ASSLEDGRVYNQPQH
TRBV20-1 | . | SATTGRLAVQETQY
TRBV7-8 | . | ASSIWTGATTEAF
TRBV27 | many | ASAERSGADTQY
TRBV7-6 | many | ASSFFPPGPGGNQPQH